The clone carrying this TCR beta chain was recorded a few times. CDR3 length: 15 residues. V lost 5 bases to trimming and J lost 0 bases; unmatched junction nucleotides: 4. The germline CDR1 and CDR2 sequences are ENHRY and SYGVKD. The data are from a study of identical twins. Template switching introduced a universal primer site, and the cDNA bore unique molecular identifiers. TCRdb fed the 5' RACE reads into MiXCR, producing one record per CDR3 protein. In the table there are fewer than 800,000 distinct CDR3 sequences, 7% to 7.5% of which are singletons. These data also featured in a second study, about yellow fever vaccine responses in identical twins.

This sequence joins TRBV10-3 and TRBJ2-1; 7 nucleotides match TRBD2. This receptor was obtained from a young woman in good health. The sample was PBMCs. CDR3 sequence reads: CAISPSGPSYNEQFF. The CDR3 nucleotides are TGTGCCATCAGTCCTAGCGGACCCTCCTACAATGAGCAGTTCTTC.